These 2 T cell receptor beta chains share one sample of origin, sequenced in a study of T cell changes during pregnancy in multiple sclerosis (dated by TCRdb to the late 2010s). Libraries were prepared through the immunoSEQ multiplex PCR assay. TCRdb carries this immuneACCESS record with in-frame sequences only. Its versions omit some clonotypes, under half of them owing to an unresolved V gene in the studies checked, with the rest unexplained. Present in this sample are tens of thousands of clones, more than 85% of which were seen just once. The ten most abundant clones make up approximately 1.5% of the sample. The sample in question was peripheral blood, obtained in the first trimester of pregnancy. The receptor set was obtained from a female donor with multiple sclerosis, enrolled in a pregnancy study.

This chain links TRBV29-1 with TRBJ2-5, with TRBD2 identical over 13 bases. Trimming at V came to 3 bases and at J to 4 bases, leaving 5 bases not matched to a gene. CDR1 SQVTM and CDR2 ANQGSEA come from the germline V gene. CDR3 length: 15 residues. CDR3 amino acids: CSVDPLAGGRETQYF. CDR3 nucleotide sequence: TGCAGCGTTGATCCACTAGCGGGAGGGCGAGAGACCCAGTACTTC.

This clone was detected once. The DNA of the CDR3 is TGTGCCAGCAGCTATGGACACCTTAGCAATCAGCCCCAGCATTTT. Protein sequence: CASSYGHLSNQPQHF. The gene calls are TRBV5-8 and TRBJ1-5; possibly TRBD1 for D (5 bases). This CDR3 contains 15 residues. Trimming removed 3 bases from V and 0 bases from J, with 10 bases in between. The germline gives CDR1 SGHTS, CDR2 YDEGEE.